What follows is one TCR beta chain and its context. V dropped 1 base and J dropped 0 bases, with 10 bases sitting between them. The length of the CDR3 is 16 residues. Per the germline V gene, CDR1 is SGHRS and CDR2 is YFSETQ. This sample is part of a study of blood T cell repertoires in COVID-19. TCRdb's copy holds only in-frame clones and misses some; the assay was immunoSEQ multiplex PCR. The data show about 74,000 clones, around nine tenths seen once. Sequencing was done on a sample of peripheral blood. The J gene is TRBJ2-2, the V gene TRBV5-1; weak D call: TRBD1 (5 bases). This TCR was recovered from a woman older than 75 with active or convalescent COVID-19. The CDR3 DNA reads as TGCGCCAGCAGCTTGTTTGACAGTACGAACACCGGGGAGCTGTTTTTT. Translating it yields CASSLFDSTNTGELFF.